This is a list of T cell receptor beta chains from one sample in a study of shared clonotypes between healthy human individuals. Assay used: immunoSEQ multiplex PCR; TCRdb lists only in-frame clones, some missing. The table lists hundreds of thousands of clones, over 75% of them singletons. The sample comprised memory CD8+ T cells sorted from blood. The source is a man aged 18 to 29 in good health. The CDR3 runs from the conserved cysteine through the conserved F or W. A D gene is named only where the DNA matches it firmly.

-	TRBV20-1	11	CSARDWETQYF
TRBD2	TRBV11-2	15	CASSPPWRGLNEQFF
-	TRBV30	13	CAWGWEDSYEQYF
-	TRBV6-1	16	CASSEWGSLATQPQHF
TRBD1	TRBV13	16	CASSGTGQGERYEQYF
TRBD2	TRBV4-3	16	CASSPWGLAEENEQFF
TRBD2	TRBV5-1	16	CASSWTASGGNYEQYF
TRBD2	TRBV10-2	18	CASSEPSGLAGGPNTQYF
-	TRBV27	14	CASKGGGERSEQYF
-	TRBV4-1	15	CASSQTRISYNEQFF
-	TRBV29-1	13	CSVEEGVAYGYTF
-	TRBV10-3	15	CAISAGMSSYNEQFF
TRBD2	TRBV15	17	CATSRVGLALAEGEQFF
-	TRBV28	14	CASSSSQGNEKLFF
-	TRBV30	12	CAWSYSEETQYF
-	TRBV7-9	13	CASSLGPGNTIYF
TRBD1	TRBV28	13	CASSESGGYGYTF
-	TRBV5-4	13	CASSSTGAYGYTF
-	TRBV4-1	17	CASSQDQGNLVDTEAFF
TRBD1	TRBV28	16	CASSSTLDRGGSEAFF
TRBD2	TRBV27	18	CASSLTSGLAANTGELFF
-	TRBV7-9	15	CASSLHGELEQPQHF
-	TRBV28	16	CASSPPPRTERSPLHF
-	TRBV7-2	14	CASSLGGARYEQYF